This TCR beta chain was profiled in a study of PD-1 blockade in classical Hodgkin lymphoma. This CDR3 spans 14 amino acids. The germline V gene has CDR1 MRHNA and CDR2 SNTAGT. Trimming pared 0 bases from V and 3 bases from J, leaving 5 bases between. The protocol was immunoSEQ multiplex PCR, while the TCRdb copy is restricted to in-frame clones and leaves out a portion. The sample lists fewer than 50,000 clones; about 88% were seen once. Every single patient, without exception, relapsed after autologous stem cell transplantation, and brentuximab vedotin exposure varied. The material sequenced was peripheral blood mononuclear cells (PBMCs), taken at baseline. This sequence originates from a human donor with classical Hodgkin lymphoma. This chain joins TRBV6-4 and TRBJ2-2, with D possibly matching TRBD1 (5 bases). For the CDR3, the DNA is TGTGCCAGCAGTGACTCCAGGGACACCGGGGAGCTGTTTTTT. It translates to CASSDSRDTGELFF.